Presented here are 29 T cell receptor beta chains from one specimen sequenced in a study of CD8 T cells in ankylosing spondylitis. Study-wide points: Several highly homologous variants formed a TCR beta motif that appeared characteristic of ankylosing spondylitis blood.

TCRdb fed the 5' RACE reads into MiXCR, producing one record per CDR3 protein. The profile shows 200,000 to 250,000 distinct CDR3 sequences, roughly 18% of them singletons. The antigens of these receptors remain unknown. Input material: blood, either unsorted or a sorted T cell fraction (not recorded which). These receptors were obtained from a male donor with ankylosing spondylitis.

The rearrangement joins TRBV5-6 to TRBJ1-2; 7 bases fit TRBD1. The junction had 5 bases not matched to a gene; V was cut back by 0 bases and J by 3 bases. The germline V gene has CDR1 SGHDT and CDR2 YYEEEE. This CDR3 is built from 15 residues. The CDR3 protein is CASSLDRGDHYGYTF. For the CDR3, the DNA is TGTGCCAGCAGCTTGGACAGGGGCGATCACTATGGCTACACCTTC.

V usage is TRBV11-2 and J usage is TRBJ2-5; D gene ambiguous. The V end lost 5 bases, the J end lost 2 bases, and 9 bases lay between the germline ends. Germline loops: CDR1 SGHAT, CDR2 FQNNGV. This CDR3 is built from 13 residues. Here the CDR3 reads CASSDWIQETQYF. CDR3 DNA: TGTGCCAGCAGCGATTGGATTCAAGAGACCCAGTACTTC.

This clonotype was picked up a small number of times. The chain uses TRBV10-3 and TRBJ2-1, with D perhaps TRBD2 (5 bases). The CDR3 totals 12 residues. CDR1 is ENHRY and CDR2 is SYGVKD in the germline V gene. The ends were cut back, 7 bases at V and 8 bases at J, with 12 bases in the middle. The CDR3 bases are TGTGCCATCAAGTCGGCGGGTGATGAGCAGTTCTTC. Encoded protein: CAIKSAGDEQFF.

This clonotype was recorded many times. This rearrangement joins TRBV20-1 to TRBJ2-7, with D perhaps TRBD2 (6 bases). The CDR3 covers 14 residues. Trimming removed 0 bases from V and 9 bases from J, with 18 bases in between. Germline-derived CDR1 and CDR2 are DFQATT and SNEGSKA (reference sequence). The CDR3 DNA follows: TGCAGTGCTAGAGATATCGCGAGGGACTTAGGGCAGTACTTC. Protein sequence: CSARDIARDLGQYF.

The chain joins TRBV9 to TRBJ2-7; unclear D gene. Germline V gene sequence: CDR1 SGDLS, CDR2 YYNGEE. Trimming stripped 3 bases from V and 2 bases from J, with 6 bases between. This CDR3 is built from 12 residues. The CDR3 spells CASSADTYEQYF. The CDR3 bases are TGTGCCAGCAGCGCTGACACCTACGAGCAGTACTTC.

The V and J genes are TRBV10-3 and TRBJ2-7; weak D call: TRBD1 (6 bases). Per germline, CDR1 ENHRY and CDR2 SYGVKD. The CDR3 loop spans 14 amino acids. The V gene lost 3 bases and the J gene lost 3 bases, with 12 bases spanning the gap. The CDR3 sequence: CAISEETGSYEQYF. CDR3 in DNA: TGTGCCATCAGTGAAGAGACAGGCAGCTACGAGCAGTACTTC.

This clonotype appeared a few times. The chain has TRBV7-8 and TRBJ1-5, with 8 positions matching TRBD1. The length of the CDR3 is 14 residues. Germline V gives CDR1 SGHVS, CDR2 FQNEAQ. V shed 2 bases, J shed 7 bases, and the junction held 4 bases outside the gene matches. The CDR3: CASSLLGQEQPQHF. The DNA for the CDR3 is TGTGCCAGCAGCTTACTGGGACAGGAACAGCCCCAGCATTTT. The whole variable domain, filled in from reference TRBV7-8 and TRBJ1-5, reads GAGVSQSPRYKVAKRGQDVALRCDPISGHVSLFWYQQALGQGPEFLTYFQNEAQLDKSGLPSDRFFAERPEGSVSTLKIQRTQQEDSAVYLCASSLLGQEQPQHFGDGTRLSIL.

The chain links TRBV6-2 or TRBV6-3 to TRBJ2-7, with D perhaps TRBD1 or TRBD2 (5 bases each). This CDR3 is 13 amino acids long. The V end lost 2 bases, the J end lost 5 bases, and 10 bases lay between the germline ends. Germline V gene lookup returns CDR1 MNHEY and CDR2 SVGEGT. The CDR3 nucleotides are TGTGCCAGCAGTTACGTTTGGGGGAACGAGCAGTACTTC. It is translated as CASSYVWGNEQYF.

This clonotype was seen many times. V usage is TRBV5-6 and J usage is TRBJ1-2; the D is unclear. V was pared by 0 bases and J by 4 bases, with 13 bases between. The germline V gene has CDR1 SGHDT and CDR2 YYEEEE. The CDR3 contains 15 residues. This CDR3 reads CASSLGPNVIYGYTF. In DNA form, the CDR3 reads TGTGCCAGCAGCTTGGGGCCGAACGTAATCTATGGCTACACCTTC.

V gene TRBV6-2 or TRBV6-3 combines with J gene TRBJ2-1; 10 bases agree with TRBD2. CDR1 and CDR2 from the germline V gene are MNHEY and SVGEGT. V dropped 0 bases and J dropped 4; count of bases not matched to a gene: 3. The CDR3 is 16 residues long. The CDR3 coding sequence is TGTGCCAGCAGTTACTCGGTAGCGGGGGGTTACAATGAGCAGTTCTTC. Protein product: CASSYSVAGGYNEQFF.

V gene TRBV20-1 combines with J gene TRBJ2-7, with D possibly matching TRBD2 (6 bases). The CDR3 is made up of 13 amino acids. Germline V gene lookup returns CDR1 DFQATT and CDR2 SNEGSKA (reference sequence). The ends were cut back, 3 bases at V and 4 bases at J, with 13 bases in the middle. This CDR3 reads CSARTGTAYEQYF. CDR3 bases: TGCAGTGCTAGGACCGGGACTGCTTACGAGCAGTACTTC.

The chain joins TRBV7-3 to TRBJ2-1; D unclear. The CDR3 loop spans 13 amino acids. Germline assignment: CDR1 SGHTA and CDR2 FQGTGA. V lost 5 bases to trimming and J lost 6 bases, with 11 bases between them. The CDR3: CASSPSTSNEQFF. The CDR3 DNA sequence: TGTGCCAGCAGCCCCAGCACGTCCAATGAGCAGTTCTTC.

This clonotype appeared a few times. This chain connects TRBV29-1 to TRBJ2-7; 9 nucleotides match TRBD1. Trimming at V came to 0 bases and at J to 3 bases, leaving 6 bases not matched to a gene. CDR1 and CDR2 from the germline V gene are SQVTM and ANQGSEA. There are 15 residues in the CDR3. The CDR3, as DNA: TGCAGCGTTGAAGATCGGGAGACAGGGGGCTACGAGCAGTACTTC. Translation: CSVEDRETGGYEQYF.

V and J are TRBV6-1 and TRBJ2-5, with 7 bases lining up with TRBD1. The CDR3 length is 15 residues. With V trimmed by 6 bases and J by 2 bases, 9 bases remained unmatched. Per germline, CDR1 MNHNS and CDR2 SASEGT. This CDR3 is CASRPGTARQETQYF. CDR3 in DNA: TGTGCCAGCAGACCCGGGACAGCGAGGCAAGAGACCCAGTACTTC.

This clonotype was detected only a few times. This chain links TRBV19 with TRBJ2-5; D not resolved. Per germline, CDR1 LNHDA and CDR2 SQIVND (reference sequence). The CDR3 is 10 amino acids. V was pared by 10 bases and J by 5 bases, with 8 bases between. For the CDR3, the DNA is TGTGCCACCCCCCGGGAGACCCAGTACTTC. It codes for CATPRETQYF. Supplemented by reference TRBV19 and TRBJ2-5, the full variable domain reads DGGITQSPKYLFRKEGQNVTLSCEQNLNHDAMYWYRQDPGQGLRLIYYSQIVNDFQKGDIAEGYSVSREKKESFPLTVTSAQKNPTAFYLCATPRETQYFGPGTRLLVL.

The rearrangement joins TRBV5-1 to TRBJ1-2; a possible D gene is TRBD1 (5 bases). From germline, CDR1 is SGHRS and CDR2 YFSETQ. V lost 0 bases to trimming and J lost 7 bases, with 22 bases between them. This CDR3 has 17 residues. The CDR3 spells CASSLGGTGTPFGGYTF. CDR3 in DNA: TGCGCCAGCAGCTTGGGGGGGACGGGGACCCCTTTTGGTGGCTACACCTTC.

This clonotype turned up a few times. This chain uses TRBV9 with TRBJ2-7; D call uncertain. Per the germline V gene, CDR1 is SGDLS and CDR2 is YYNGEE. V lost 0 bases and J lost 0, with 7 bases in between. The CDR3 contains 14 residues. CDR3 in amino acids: CASSVDSFSYEQYF. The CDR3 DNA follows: TGTGCCAGCAGCGTAGATAGCTTCTCCTACGAGCAGTACTTC.

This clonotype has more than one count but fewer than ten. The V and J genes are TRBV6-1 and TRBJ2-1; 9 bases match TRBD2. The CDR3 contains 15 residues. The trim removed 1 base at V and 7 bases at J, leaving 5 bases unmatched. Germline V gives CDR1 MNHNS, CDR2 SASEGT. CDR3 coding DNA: TGTGCCAGCAGTGAAGAAGGTAGCGGGGGAAATGAGCAGTTCTTC. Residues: CASSEEGSGGNEQFF.

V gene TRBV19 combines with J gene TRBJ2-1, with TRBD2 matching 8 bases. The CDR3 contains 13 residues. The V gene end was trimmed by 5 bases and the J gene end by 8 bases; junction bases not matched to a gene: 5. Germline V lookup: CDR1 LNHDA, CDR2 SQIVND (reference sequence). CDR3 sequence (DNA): TGTGCCAGTAGTCTTAGCGGGAACCATGAGCAGTTCTTC. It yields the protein CASSLSGNHEQFF.

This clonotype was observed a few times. CDR3 loop: CASSVDRGPSEAFF. The CDR3 DNA reads as TGTGCCAGCAGCGTGGACAGGGGGCCCAGTGAAGCTTTCTTT. The chain carries TRBV9 and TRBJ1-1; 11 bases line up with TRBD1. Germline loops: CDR1 SGDLS, CDR2 YYNGEE. J gave up 7 bases and V 2 bases, and 4 bases lay outside the gene matches. The CDR3 has 14 residues.

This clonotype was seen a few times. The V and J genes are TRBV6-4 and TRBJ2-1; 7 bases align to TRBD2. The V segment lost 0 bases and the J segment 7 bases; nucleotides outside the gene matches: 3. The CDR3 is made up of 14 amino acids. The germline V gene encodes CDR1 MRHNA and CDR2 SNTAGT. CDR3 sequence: CASSDSVGGNEQFF. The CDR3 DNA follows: TGTGCCAGCAGTGACTCGGTGGGGGGGAATGAGCAGTTCTTC.

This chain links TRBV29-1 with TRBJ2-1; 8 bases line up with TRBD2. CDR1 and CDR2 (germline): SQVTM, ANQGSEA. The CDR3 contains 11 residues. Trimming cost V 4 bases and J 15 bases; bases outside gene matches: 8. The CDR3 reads CSVAIQRESFF. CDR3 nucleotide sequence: TGCAGCGTTGCAATCCAGCGGGAGTCGTTCTTC.

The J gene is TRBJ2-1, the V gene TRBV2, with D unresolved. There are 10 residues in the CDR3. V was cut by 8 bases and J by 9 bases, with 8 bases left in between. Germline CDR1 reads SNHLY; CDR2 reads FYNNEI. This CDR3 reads CASLQLEQFF. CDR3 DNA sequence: TGTGCCAGCCTTCAACTTGAGCAGTTCTTC.

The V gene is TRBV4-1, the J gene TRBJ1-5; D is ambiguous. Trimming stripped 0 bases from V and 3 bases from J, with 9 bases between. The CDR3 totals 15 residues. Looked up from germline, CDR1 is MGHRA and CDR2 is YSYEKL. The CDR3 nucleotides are TGCGCCAGCAGCCAAGACGACATCGACAATCAGCCCCAGCATTTT. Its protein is CASSQDDIDNQPQHF.

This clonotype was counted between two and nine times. The chain's CDR3 is CASSLGVQYNEQFF. CDR3 DNA sequence: TGTGCCAGCAGTTTAGGTGTTCAGTACAATGAGCAGTTCTTC. J is TRBJ2-1 and V is TRBV12-3 or TRBV12-4; D uncertain. V lost 1 base and J lost 4, with 8 bases in between. The CDR3 length is 14 residues.

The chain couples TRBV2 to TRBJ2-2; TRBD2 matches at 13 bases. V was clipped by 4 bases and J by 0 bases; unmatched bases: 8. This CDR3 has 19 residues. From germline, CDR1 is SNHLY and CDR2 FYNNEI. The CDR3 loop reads CASSGASGLAGPNTGELFF. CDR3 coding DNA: TGTGCCAGCAGTGGGGCTTCGGGACTAGCGGGACCGAACACCGGGGAGCTGTTTTTT.

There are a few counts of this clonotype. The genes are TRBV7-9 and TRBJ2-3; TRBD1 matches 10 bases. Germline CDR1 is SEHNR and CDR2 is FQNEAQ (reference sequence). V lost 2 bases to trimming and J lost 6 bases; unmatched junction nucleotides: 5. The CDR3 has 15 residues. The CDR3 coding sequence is TGTGCCAGCAGCTTACAGACAGGGGGCATCGATACGCAGTATTTT. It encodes CASSLQTGGIDTQYF.

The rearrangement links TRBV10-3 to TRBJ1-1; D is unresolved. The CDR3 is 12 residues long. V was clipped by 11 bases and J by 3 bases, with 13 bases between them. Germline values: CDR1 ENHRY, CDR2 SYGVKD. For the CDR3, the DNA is TGTGCCGTATCGTCCCCGGACACTGAAGCTTTCTTT. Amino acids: CAVSSPDTEAFF.

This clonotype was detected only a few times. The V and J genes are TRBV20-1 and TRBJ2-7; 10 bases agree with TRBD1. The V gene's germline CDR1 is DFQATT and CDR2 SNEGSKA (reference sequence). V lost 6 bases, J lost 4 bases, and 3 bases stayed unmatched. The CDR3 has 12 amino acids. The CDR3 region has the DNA TGCAGTGCAGGGACAGGGGTTTACGAGCAGTACTTC. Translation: CSAGTGVYEQYF.